This T cell receptor beta chain was sequenced in a study of human T cells and chemical hapten exposure. The overall study: The patient population, which was mostly female, had alopecia areata, totalis or universalis.

The library gave individual cDNA molecules unique molecular identifiers. One entry per CDR3 protein, called by TCRdb with MiXCR from the RACE reads. The sample shows more than 65,000 distinct CDR3 sequences, 32% of them seen only once. The CDR3 is 13 amino acids. V lost 5 bases to trimming and J lost 8 bases, with 12 bases between them. Germline loops: CDR1 SEHNR, CDR2 FQNEAQ (reference sequence). This clonotype has just a few counts. The sample's time point: patch test 1, 2 weeks after DPC sensitization. The treatment here: therapeutic diphenylcyclopropenone sensitization with weekly scalp DPC. Patients had alopecia, were aged 18 to 70, and were not pregnant.

This chain connects TRBV7-9 to TRBJ1-4; D ambiguous. Here the sequenced sample was whole blood, taken in connection with sensitization to the hapten diphenylcyclopropenone (DPC). The clonotype was recovered from a middle-aged man with alopecia areata. Some clones in this sample may be carry-over from other donors' samples. The CDR3 sequence is CASSIGHMEKLFF. CDR3 sequence (DNA): TGTGCCAGCAGCATCGGCCACATGGAAAAACTGTTTTTT.